This entry is about one T cell receptor (beta chain). With V trimmed by 8 bases and J by 3 bases, 18 bases remained unmatched. CDR3 length equals 17 residues. Per germline, CDR1 MNHEY and CDR2 SMNVEV (reference sequence). The source of the sample is a study of blood T cell repertoires in COVID-19. As processed by the authors: Estimation of nucleated cell counts relied on the amplification of reference gene primers. Using immunoSEQ multiplex PCR, the repertoire was profiled, and TCRdb retains in-frame clones only, with some absent. V, J and clone size derive from that table, while D and trimming were established from the DNA sequence. The sample gives about 140,000 clones, approximately 80% of which show up once; more than 1.5% is in the top ten.

The rearrangement uses TRBV27 and TRBJ2-5; TRBD1 matches at 7 bases. This receptor was identified in a human donor in a cohort sampled during active COVID-19. Sequenced sample: peripheral blood. The CDR3 DNA reads TGTGCCAGCGGAAAGAGTATTGACAGGGCTGGGGAAGAGACCCAGTACTTC. Translating it yields CASGKSIDRAGEETQYF.